This T cell receptor (beta chain) derives from a study of beta chain features in type 1 diabetes. Sequencing targeted expressed TCRB transcripts, as all isolated RNA had been reverse transcribed. The protocol was immunoSEQ multiplex PCR, while the TCRdb copy is restricted to in-frame clones and leaves out a portion. The sample lists over 120,000 clones, about 10% occurring once. Germline lookup yields CDR1 MNHNS and CDR2 SASEGT. The CDR3 is 14 residues long. Trimming at V came to 4 bases and at J to 1 base, leaving 2 bases not matched to a gene. The receptor comes from a man aged 18-30 years in good health. Source material: naive CD4+ T cells from blood. The V gene is TRBV6-1, the J gene TRBJ2-7, with 9 bases identical to TRBD2. For the CDR3, the DNA is TGTGCCAGCAGTGTTACTAGCGGGTCCTACGAGCAGTACTTC. As protein: CASSVTSGSYEQYF.